This T cell receptor (beta chain) was recovered during a study of cytomegalovirus exposure and HLA in healthy donors. The PCR employed 60 Vbeta primers together with 13 Jbeta primers. Profiling relied on immunoSEQ multiplex PCR, and the TCRdb table lists in-frame clones only, not all of them. The data contain 80,000 to 130,000 clones, approximately 81% of them singletons. The sample comprised PBMCs. This sequence was found in a male donor in good health and CMV-seropositive.

The chain's CDR3 is CASSADRVRNNSPLHF. DNA for the CDR3: TGTGCCAGCAGCGCTGACAGGGTAAGGAATAATTCACCCCTCCACTTT. The chain carries TRBV2 and TRBJ1-6; 7 nucleotides align to TRBD1. The CDR3 covers 16 residues. Unmatched junction bases numbered 10, after V lost 6 bases and J lost 5 bases. Germline assignment: CDR1 SNHLY and CDR2 FYNNEI. The complete variable domain, with remaining parts taken from reference TRBV2 and TRBJ1-6, reads EPEVTQTPSHQVTQMGQEVILRCVPISNHLYFYWYRQILGQKVEFLVSFYNNEISEKSEIFDDQFSVERPDGSNFTLKIRSTKLEDSAMYFCASSADRVRNNSPLHFGNGTRLTVT.